This entry features one T cell receptor beta chain sequence. The assay was immunoSEQ multiplex PCR, and TCRdb's table has in-frame clones only and misses some. The sample lists some 12,000 clones, 82% occurring once. The treatment here: randomized to nivolumab then ipilimumab (arm A) or the reverse (arm B). DNA-damaging chemotherapy had not been given to any patient beforehand. PBMC sorting kept live CD3+CD8+ cells without CD19 or CD56. Deletions cut 3 bases from V and 0 bases from J, with 9 bases between. The V gene's germline CDR1 is MDHEN and CDR2 SYDVKM. This CDR3 is built from 15 residues. These data are taken from a study of sequential checkpoint blockade in melanoma. Study as a whole: Randomization was 1:1 between first-line nivolumab→ipilimumab and ipilimumab→nivolumab. Each arm's sequence ended with maintenance nivolumab.

This sequence was found in a human donor with melanoma. V and J are TRBV28 and TRBJ1-3, with no clear D. The source was CD8+ T cells sorted from blood (inferred from file names), collected from a patient given nivolumab and ipilimumab in sequence. The CDR3 protein is CASSFLETSGNTIYF. The DNA for the CDR3 is TGTGCCAGCAGTTTTCTAGAGACCTCTGGAAACACCATATATTTT.